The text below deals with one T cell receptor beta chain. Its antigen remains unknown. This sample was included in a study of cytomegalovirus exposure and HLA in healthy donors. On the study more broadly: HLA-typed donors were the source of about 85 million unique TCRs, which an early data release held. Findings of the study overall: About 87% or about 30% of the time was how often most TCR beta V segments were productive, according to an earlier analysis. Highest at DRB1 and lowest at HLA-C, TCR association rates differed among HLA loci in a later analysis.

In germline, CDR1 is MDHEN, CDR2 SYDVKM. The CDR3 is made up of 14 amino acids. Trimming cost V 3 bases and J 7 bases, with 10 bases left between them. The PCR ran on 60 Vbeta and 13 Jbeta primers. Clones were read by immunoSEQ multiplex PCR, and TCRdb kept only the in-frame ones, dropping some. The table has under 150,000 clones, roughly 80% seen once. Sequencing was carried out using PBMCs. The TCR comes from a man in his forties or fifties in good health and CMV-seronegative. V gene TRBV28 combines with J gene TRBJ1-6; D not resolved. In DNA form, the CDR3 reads TGTGCCAGCAGTTTCCCCAGGTCCAATTCACCCCTCCACTTT. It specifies CASSFPRSNSPLHF.